This TCR beta chain was recovered during a study of spatial heterogeneity in lung cancer. Study-wide context: The library had UMIs, and each TCR and UMI pair averaged more than ten raw reads.

By share, this clonotype counts as large. The CDR3 has 13 residues. The germline V gene has CDR1 SQVTM and CDR2 ANQGSEA. The V end lost 4 bases, the J end lost 4 bases, and 12 bases lay between the germline ends. Time point in this sample: sample taken at primary tumor resection. No cells were sorted before sequencing. The whole RNA sequenced was extracted from tumor, nontumor lung or frozen PBMC. Via MiXCR, TCRdb re-called the 5' RACE reads, giving one row per CDR3 protein. The data contain about 3,100 distinct CDR3 sequences, 4.5% to 5% of them singletons. This sample comprised normal lung tissue next to the tumor, obtained at surgery. The source of this sequence is a male donor with early-stage non-small cell lung cancer. The chain is built from TRBV29-1 and TRBJ2-3; possible D gene TRBD2, 6 bases. CDR3 coding DNA: TGCAGCGTTGGAGGGGACTTGGCAGATACGCAGTATTTT. Translation gives CSVGGDLADTQYF.